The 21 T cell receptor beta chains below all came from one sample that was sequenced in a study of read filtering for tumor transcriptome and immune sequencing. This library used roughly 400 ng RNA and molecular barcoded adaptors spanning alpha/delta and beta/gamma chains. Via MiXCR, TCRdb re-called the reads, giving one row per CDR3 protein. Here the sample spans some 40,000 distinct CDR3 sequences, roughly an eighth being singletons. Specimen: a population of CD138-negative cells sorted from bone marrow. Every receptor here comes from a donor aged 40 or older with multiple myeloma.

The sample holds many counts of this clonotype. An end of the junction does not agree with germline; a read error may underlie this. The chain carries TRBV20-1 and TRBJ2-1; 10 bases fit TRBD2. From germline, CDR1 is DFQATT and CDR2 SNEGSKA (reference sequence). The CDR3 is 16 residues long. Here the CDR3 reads CSARRLAGASYNEQSF. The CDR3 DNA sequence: TGCAGTGCCAGACGCCTAGCGGGGGCCTCCTACAATGAGCAGTCCTTC.

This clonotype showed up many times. Here the CDR3 reads CAFTTDTGTDTQYF. The CDR3 DNA sequence: TGTGCCTTTACCACGGACACTGGAACAGATACGCAGTATTTT. The chain carries TRBV7-9 and TRBJ2-3; weak D call: TRBD1 (5 bases). V dropped 11 bases and J dropped 3 bases, with 18 bases sitting between them. Germline CDR1 is SEHNR and CDR2 is FQNEAQ (reference sequence). The CDR3 totals 14 residues.

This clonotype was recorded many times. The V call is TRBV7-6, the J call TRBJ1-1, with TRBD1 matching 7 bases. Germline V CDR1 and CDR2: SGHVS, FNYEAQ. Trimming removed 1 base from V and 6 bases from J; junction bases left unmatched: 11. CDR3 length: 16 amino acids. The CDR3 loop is CASSLGTGQAGAEAFF. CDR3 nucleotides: TGTGCCAGCAGCTTAGGCACCGGACAGGCTGGGGCTGAAGCTTTCTTT.

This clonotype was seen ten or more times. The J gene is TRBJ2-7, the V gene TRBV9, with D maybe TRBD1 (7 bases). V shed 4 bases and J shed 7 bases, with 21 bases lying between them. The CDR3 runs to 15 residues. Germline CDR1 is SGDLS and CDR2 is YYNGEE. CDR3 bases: TGTGCCAGCAGCCTCAGTGGGACAGTCAGCGGGGAGCAGTACTTC. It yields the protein CASSLSGTVSGEQYF. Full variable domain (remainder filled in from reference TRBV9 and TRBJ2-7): DSGVTQTPKHLITATGQRVTLRCSPRSGDLSVYWYQQSLDQGLQFLIQYYNGEERAKGNILERFSAQQFPDLHSELNLSSLELGDSALYFCASSLSGTVSGEQYFGPGTRLTVT.

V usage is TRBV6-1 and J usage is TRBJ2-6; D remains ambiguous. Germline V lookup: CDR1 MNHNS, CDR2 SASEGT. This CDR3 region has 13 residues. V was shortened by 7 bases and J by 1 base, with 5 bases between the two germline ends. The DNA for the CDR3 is TGTGCCAGCACGAGGTCTGGGGCCAACGTCCTGACTTTC. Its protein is CASTRSGANVLTF.

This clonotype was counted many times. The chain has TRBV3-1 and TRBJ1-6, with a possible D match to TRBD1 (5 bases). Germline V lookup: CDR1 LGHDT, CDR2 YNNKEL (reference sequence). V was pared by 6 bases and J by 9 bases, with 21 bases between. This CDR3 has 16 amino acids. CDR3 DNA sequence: TGTGCCAGCAGATCTGACAGACAAACCCTGGGTTCACCCCTCCACTTT. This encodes CASRSDRQTLGSPLHF.

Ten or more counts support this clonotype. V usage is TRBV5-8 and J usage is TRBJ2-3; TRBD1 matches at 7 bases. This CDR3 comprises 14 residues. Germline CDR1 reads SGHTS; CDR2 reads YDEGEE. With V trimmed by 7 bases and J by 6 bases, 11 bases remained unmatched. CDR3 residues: CASLSRQGVDTQYF. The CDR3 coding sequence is TGTGCCAGCCTCTCGAGACAGGGAGTGGATACGCAGTATTTT.

CDR3 nucleotides: TGTGCCAGCAGCTTCTGGCTTAGCAATCAGCCCCAGCATTTT. As protein: CASSFWLSNQPQHF. The chain links TRBV5-6 to TRBJ1-5, with D hard to call. Germline CDR1 and CDR2: SGHDT and YYEEEE. The CDR3 runs 14 residues. Trimming stripped 2 bases from V and 0 bases from J, with 6 bases between.

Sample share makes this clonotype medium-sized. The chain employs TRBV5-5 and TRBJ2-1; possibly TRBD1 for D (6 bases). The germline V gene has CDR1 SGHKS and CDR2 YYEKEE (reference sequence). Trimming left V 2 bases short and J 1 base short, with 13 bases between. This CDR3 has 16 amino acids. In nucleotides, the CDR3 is TGTGCCAGCAGCTTCCTGACAGGCCGTTCCTACAATGAGCAGTTCTTC. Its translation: CASSFLTGRSYNEQFF. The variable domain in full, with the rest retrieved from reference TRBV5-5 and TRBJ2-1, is DAGVTQSPTHLIKTRGQQVTLRCSPISGHKSVSWYQQVLGQGPQFIFQYYEKEERGRGNFPDRFSARQFPNYSSELNVNALLLGDSALYLCASSFLTGRSYNEQFFGPGTRLTVL.

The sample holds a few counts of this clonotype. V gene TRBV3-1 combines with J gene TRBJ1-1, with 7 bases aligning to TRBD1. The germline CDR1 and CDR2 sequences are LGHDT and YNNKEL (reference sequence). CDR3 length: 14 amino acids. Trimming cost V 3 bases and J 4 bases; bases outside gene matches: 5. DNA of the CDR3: TGTGCCAGCAGCCATTACAGGGGTTCCACTGAAGCTTTCTTT. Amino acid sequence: CASSHYRGSTEAFF.

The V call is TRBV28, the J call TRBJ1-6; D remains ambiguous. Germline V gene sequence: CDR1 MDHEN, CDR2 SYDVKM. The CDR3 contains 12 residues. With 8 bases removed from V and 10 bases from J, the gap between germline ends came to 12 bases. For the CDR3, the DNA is TGTGCCAGCTGGGGAATAGGCTCACCCCTCCACTTT. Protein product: CASWGIGSPLHF.

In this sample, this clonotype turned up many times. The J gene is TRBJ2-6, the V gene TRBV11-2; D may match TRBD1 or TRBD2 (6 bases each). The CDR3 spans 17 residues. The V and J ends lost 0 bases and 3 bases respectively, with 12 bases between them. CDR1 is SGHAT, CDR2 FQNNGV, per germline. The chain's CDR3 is CASSLEGGAGGANVLTF. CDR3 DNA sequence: TGTGCCAGCAGCTTAGAGGGGGGCGCCGGTGGGGCCAACGTCCTGACTTTC. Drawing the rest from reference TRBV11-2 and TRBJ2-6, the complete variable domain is EAGVAQSPRYKIIEKRQSVAFWCNPISGHATLYWYQQILGQGPKLLIQFQNNGVVDDSQLPKDRFSAERLKGVDSTLKIQPAKLEDSAVYLCASSLEGGAGGANVLTFGAGSRLTVL.

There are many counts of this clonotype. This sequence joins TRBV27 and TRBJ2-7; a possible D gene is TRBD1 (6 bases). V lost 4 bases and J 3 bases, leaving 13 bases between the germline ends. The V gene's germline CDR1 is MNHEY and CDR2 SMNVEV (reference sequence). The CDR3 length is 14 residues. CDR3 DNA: TGTGCCAGCAGTTCAACGGGACACCTCTACGAGCAGTACTTC. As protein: CASSSTGHLYEQYF.

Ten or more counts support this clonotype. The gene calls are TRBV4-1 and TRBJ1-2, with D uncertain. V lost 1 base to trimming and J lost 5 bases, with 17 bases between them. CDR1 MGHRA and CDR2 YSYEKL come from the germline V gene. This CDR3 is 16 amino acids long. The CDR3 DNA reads TGCGCCAGCAGCCAAGTTACGCTGACGGACCTATATGGCTACACCTTC. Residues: CASSQVTLTDLYGYTF.

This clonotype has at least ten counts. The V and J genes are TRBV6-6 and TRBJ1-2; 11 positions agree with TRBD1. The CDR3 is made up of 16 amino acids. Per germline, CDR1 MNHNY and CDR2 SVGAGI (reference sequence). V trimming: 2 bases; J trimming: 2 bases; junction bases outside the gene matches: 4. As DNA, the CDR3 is TGTGCCAGCAGTTACGGACAGGGGGCCCAGAACTATGGCTACACCTTC. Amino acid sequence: CASSYGQGAQNYGYTF.

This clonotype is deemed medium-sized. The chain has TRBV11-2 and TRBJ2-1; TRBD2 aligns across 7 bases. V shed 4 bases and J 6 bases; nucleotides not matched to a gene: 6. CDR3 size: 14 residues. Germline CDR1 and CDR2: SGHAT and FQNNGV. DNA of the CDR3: TGTGCCAGCAGCTACCGGACTAGACTCAATGAGCAGTTCTTC. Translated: CASSYRTRLNEQFF.

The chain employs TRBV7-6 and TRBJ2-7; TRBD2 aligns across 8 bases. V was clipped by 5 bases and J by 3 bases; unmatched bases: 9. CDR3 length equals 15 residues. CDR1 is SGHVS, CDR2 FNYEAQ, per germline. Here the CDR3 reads CASSPGGGGGYEQYF. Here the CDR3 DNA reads TGTGCCAGCAGCCCCGGGGGGGGGGGGGGCTACGAGCAGTACTTC.

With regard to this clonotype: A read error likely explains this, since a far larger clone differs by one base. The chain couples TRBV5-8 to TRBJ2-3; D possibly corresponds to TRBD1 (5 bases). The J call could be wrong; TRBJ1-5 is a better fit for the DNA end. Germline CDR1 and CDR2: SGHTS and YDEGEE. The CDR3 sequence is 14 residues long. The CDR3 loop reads CASSSWGMGDTQHF. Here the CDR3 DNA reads TGTGCCAGCAGCTCTTGGGGGATGGGAGATACGCAGCATTTT.

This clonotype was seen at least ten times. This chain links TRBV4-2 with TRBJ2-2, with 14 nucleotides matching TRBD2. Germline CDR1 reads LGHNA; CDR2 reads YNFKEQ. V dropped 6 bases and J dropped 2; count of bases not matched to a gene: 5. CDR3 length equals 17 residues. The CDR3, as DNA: TGTGCCAGCAGTCGACTAGCGGGGGGGACTAACACCGGGGAGCTGTTTTTT. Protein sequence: CASSRLAGGTNTGELFF.

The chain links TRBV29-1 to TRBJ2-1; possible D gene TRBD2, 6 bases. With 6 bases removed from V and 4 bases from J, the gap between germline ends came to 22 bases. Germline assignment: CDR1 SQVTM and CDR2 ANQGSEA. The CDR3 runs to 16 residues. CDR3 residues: CSVERWRRGTYNEQFF. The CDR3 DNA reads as TGCAGCGTCGAACGGTGGCGGCGAGGGACTTACAATGAGCAGTTCTTC.

The CDR3 loop reads CASSEWGVQPRRTDTQYF. For the CDR3, the DNA is TGTGCCAGCAGCGAATGGGGGGTTCAACCCCGCCGCACAGATACGCAGTATTTT. The gene calls are TRBV28 and TRBJ2-3, with D perhaps matching TRBD2 (6 bases). V was pared by 6 bases and J by 1 base, with 23 bases between. This CDR3 has 18 amino acids. The germline gives CDR1 MDHEN, CDR2 SYDVKM.